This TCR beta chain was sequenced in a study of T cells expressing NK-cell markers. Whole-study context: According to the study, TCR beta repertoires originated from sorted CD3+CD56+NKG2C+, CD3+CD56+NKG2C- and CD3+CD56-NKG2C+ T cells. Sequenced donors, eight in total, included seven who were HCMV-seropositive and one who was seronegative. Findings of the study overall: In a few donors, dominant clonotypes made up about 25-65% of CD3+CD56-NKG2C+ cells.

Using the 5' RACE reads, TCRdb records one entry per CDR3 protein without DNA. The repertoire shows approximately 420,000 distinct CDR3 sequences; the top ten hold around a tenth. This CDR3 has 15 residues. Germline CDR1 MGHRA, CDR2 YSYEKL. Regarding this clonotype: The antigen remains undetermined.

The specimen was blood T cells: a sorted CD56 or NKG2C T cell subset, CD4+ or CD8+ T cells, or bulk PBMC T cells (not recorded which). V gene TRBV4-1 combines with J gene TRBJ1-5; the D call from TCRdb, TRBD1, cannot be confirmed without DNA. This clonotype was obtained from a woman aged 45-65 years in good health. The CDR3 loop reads CASSLNRDRVDPQHF.